This T cell receptor beta chain was identified during a study of cytomegalovirus exposure and HLA in healthy donors. Primers included in the PCR were 60 Vbeta and 13 Jbeta primers. TCRdb keeps only in-frame clones here, not all; method: immunoSEQ multiplex PCR. Of approximately 90,000 clones in the sample, approximately 7.1% were seen once. Regarding this clone: Its antigen is currently unknown.

Study results and limitations: A later analysis reportedly found fewer N-insertions in an Asian-associated ancestry cluster than the approximately 670-donor mean. TCR sequences were mostly rare, though some public TCRs occurred in many donors.

The sample was PBMCs. The sequence was collected from a man aged 50-60 years in good health and CMV-seronegative.

The CDR3 reads CASSSSGLAAVEQYF. CDR3 nucleotides: TGTGCCAGCAGCTCCTCGGGACTAGCGGCCGTCGAGCAGTACTTC. The chain employs TRBV7-2 and TRBJ2-7, with 11 bases identical to TRBD2. The CDR3 runs 15 residues. Germline loops: CDR1 SGHTA, CDR2 FQGNSA. V trimming: 4 bases; J trimming: 6 bases; junction bases outside the gene matches: 8.